The next 12 T cell receptor beta chains were all read from a single sample in a study of cytomegalovirus exposure and HLA in healthy donors. Use of 60 Vbeta and 13 Jbeta primers characterized the PCR. Using immunoSEQ multiplex PCR, the repertoire was profiled, and TCRdb retains in-frame clones only, with some absent. Seen here are 150,000 to 200,000 clones, more than 85% observed once, and the top ten hold approximately 1.9%. Sequencing used PBMCs. The receptors derive from a woman aged 18 to 35 in good health and CMV-seronegative.

The J gene is TRBJ2-3, the V gene TRBV11-2, with a possible D match to TRBD2 (6 bases). This CDR3 is built from 16 residues. V lost 4 bases and J lost 3, with 17 bases in between. Germline CDR1 SGHAT, CDR2 FQNNGV. CDR3: CASSSAPGLLTDTQYF. The CDR3 coding sequence is TGTGCCAGCAGCTCCGCGCCGGGACTCTTAACAGATACGCAGTATTTT.

The chain has TRBV2 and TRBJ2-5; 7 bases line up with TRBD2. Trimming took 8 bases from V and 6 from J; bases not matched to a gene: 9. The V gene's germline CDR1 is SNHLY and CDR2 FYNNEI. The CDR3 loop spans 13 amino acids. The CDR3 sequence: CASLGGVGKTQYF. The CDR3, as DNA: TGTGCCAGCCTGGGAGGGGTTGGTAAGACCCAGTACTTC.

This chain links TRBV18 with TRBJ2-7, with D tentatively TRBD2 (5 bases). Germline V gives CDR1 KGHSH, CDR2 LQKENI. This CDR3 comprises 16 residues. Trimming left V 3 bases short and J 2 bases short, with 17 bases between. CDR3 bases: TGTGCCAGCTCACCCACGGAGAGGGATGCAACCTACGAGCAGTACTTC. This gives the protein CASSPTERDATYEQYF.

This chain connects TRBV6-5 to TRBJ2-2; tentatively, D is TRBD2 (6 bases). The CDR3 covers 15 residues. Germline CDR1 MNHEY, CDR2 SVGAGI. Trimming removed 6 bases from V and 1 base from J, with 12 bases in between. Written as DNA, the CDR3 is TGTGCCAGCAGGCCCCCAGCGGGGAACACCGGGGAGCTGTTTTTT. Its translation is CASRPPAGNTGELFF.

The CDR3 here is CASSSLLGLGSFAGELFF. The CDR3 DNA sequence: TGTGCCAGCAGCTCGCTCCTAGGTCTCGGTAGCTTCGCCGGGGAGCTGTTTTTT. This chain links TRBV7-9 with TRBJ2-2; D gene unclear. The CDR3 runs 18 residues. Trimming removed 4 bases at V and 6 bases at J, with 24 bases between. Germline loops: CDR1 SEHNR, CDR2 FQNEAQ (reference sequence). Based on the CDR3 plus reference TRBV7-9 and TRBJ2-2, the full variable domain is DTGVSQNPRHKITKRGQNVTFRCDPISEHNRLYWYRQTLGQGPEFLTYFQNEAQLEKSRLLSDRFSAERPKGSFSTLEIQRTEQGDSAMYLCASSSLLGLGSFAGELFFGEGSRLTVL.

This clone was picked up a small number of times. The CDR3 DNA reads as TGTGCCAGCAGCCGTCGGACAGGGGACGGAAACACCATATATTTT. Translation gives CASSRRTGDGNTIYF. The rearrangement joins TRBV4-2 to TRBJ1-3; 9 bases match TRBD1. Germline values: CDR1 LGHNA, CDR2 YNFKEQ. V was pared by 4 bases and J by 4 bases, with 5 bases of the junction left unmatched. This CDR3 comprises 15 residues.

The chain recombines TRBV13 with TRBJ2-1, with 14 bases fitting TRBD2. CDR3 size: 17 residues. With V trimmed by 1 base and J by 10 bases, 9 bases remained unmatched. Germline V CDR1 and CDR2: PRHDT, FYEKMQ (reference sequence). This CDR3 reads CASSLESGLAGGGEQFF. For the CDR3, the DNA is TGTGCCAGCAGCTTAGAGTCTGGACTAGCGGGAGGTGGGGAGCAGTTCTTC.

The chain recombines TRBV4-2 with TRBJ2-3; a possible D gene is TRBD1 (6 bases). Trimming stripped 3 bases from V and 4 bases from J, with 11 bases between. The CDR3 spans 14 residues. From germline, CDR1 is LGHNA and CDR2 YNFKEQ. The CDR3 bases are TGTGCCAGCAGCCAGGGGGCGGATTCAGATACGCAGTATTTT. It yields the protein CASSQGADSDTQYF.

The rearrangement links TRBV7-2 to TRBJ1-4; TRBD1 aligns across 9 bases. The CDR3 covers 15 residues. The V gene end was trimmed by 5 bases and the J gene end by 3 bases; junction bases not matched to a gene: 4. Looked up from germline, CDR1 is SGHTA and CDR2 is FQGNSA. The CDR3 nucleotides are TGTGCCAGCAGCCTCCGGGACAGGGCTAATGAAAAACTGTTTTTT. This translates into CASSLRDRANEKLFF.

V gene TRBV5-6 combines with J gene TRBJ2-1; TRBD2 aligns across 8 bases. J was trimmed by 8 bases and V by 0 bases; bases with no gene match: 16. This CDR3 spans 18 amino acids. Germline V CDR1 and CDR2: SGHDT, YYEEEE. The CDR3, as DNA: TGTGCCAGCAGCTTGGAGGCTGGCGGGGGGCCGCCTGGGGATGAGCAGTTCTTC. Translation: CASSLEAGGGPPGDEQFF.

CDR3 coding DNA: TGTGCCAGCTCACCACCCCGAGGGGGCCGGGGCGAGCAGTACTTC. It yields the protein CASSPPRGGRGEQYF. V usage is TRBV18 and J usage is TRBJ2-7, with 7 bases identical to TRBD1. The length of the CDR3 is 15 residues. CDR1 is KGHSH, CDR2 LQKENI, per germline. The junction had 8 bases not matched to a gene; V was cut back by 0 bases and J by 6 bases.

The V call is TRBV5-6, the J call TRBJ2-2; D is uncertain. This CDR3 is built from 16 residues. V shed 1 base and J shed 4 bases, with 14 bases lying between them. Germline CDR1 is SGHDT and CDR2 is YYEEEE. CDR3 sequence (DNA): TGTGCCAGCAGCTTGTCGCCGCTAGGTACCACCGGGGAGCTGTTTTTT. It encodes CASSLSPLGTTGELFF.